These 16 T cell receptor beta chains came from one sample sequenced in a study of OX40 agonist ivuxolimab in advanced cancers. TCRdb's table, derived via immunoSEQ multiplex PCR, lists solely in-frame clones and lacks some. The sample includes about 110,000 clones, 75% to 95% of them seen just once. Source: CD4+ or CD8+ T cells sorted from blood, taken in a trial of the OX40 agonist ivuxolimab. These receptors were collected from an adult with an advanced solid tumor such as melanoma, head and neck, liver or kidney cancer.

The V gene is TRBV30, the J gene TRBJ2-7; 8 bases match TRBD1. The CDR3 is 15 residues long. Per germline, CDR1 GTSNPN and CDR2 SVGIG (reference sequence). V lost 0 bases and J lost 2; bases outside the gene matches: 6. This chain's CDR3 is CAWSVTGGLPYEQYF. The CDR3, as DNA: TGTGCCTGGAGTGTAACAGGGGGTTTACCCTACGAGCAGTACTTC. The complete variable domain, with remaining parts taken from reference TRBV30 and TRBJ2-7, reads SQTIHQWPATLVQPVGSPLSLECTVEGTSNPNLYWYRQAAGRGLQLLFYSVGIGQISSEVPQNLSASRPQDRQFILSSKKLLLSDSGFYLCAWSVTGGLPYEQYFGPGTRLTVT.

The chain joins TRBV19 to TRBJ1-2, with D unresolved. Trimming shortened V by 1 base and J by 2 bases, and 8 bases separated the two germline ends. Germline V gene sequence: CDR1 LNHDA, CDR2 SQIVND (reference sequence). CDR3 length equals 14 residues. In nucleotides, the CDR3 is TGTGCCAGTAGTATAGCGCACAGCAACTATGGCTACACCTTC. This gives the protein CASSIAHSNYGYTF.

The chain is built from TRBV5-1 and TRBJ2-7; D unresolved. CDR3 length: 13 amino acids. Germline CDR1 SGHRS, CDR2 YFSETQ. V lost 4 bases, J lost 3 bases, and 11 bases lay in between. The CDR3 region has the DNA TGCGCCAGCAGCCCGGAAGGAAGCTACGAGCAGTACTTC. Translated, it gives CASSPEGSYEQYF.

The chain couples TRBV9 to TRBJ2-1; 12 positions match TRBD2. CDR3 size: 17 residues. With 0 bases clipped from V and 6 bases from J, the junction kept 7 bases outside the gene matches. Germline V CDR1 and CDR2: SGDLS, YYNGEE. Written as DNA, the CDR3 is TGTGCCAGCAGCGTAGTTCCTAGCGGGGGGGCCGGCAATGAGCAGTTCTTC. This codes for CASSVVPSGGAGNEQFF.

The chain carries TRBV19 and TRBJ1-3; D gene uncertain. The CDR3 has 15 residues. The V end lost 4 bases, the J end lost 2 bases, and 12 bases lay between the germline ends. Per germline, CDR1 LNHDA and CDR2 SQIVND (reference sequence). This CDR3 is CASSTQTRTGNTIYF. CDR3 DNA sequence: TGTGCCAGTAGTACCCAGACACGGACTGGAAACACCATATATTTT.

The gene calls are TRBV10-2 and TRBJ2-1; no clear D. The CDR3 is made up of 15 amino acids. Germline V gene data show CDR1 as WSHSY and CDR2 as SAAADI. Trimming took off 0 bases at V and 0 bases at J, with 6 bases between the two ends. The CDR3 nucleotides are TGCGCCAGCAGTGAGTCCCAAAGCTCCTACAATGAGCAGTTCTTC. This gives the protein CASSESQSSYNEQFF.

The J gene is TRBJ2-7, the V gene TRBV14; TRBD1 matches 8 bases. The J segment lost 2 bases and the V segment lost 5 bases, leaving 5 bases of the junction unmatched. The CDR3 covers 14 residues. Germline CDR1 reads SGHDN; CDR2 reads FVKESK. The CDR3 DNA is TGTGCCAGCAGCTCCGACAGGGGCCCCTACGAGCAGTACTTC. As protein: CASSSDRGPYEQYF.

V usage is TRBV27 and J usage is TRBJ1-2; 12 nucleotides line up with TRBD1. This CDR3 has 15 residues. Germline V gene sequence: CDR1 MNHEY, CDR2 SMNVEV (reference sequence). With 4 bases clipped from V and 7 bases from J, the junction kept 7 bases outside the gene matches. The CDR3 sequence is CASSSPGQGAPGYTF. DNA of the CDR3: TGTGCCAGCAGTTCCCCGGGACAGGGGGCGCCTGGCTACACCTTC.

The J gene is TRBJ2-7, the V gene TRBV19; tentatively, D is TRBD2 (5 bases). The CDR3 covers 14 residues. Trimming removed 5 bases at V and 4 bases at J, with 15 bases between. Germline loops: CDR1 LNHDA, CDR2 SQIVND (reference sequence). The DNA of the CDR3 is TGTGCCAGTAGTTTGCGCGGGCTTTCATACGAGCAGTACTTC. Translation gives CASSLRGLSYEQYF.

CDR3 in DNA: TGTGCCAGCAGCGAGACGCCTCTCGGCTACGAGCAGTACTTC. Translating gives CASSETPLGYEQYF. This chain uses TRBV9 with TRBJ2-7; D is unclear. V lost 3 bases to trimming and J lost 3 bases, with 13 bases between them. Germline lookup yields CDR1 SGDLS and CDR2 YYNGEE. There are 14 residues in the CDR3. Filled out from reference TRBV9 and TRBJ2-7, the complete variable domain reads DSGVTQTPKHLITATGQRVTLRCSPRSGDLSVYWYQQSLDQGLQFLIQYYNGEERAKGNILERFSAQQFPDLHSELNLSSLELGDSALYFCASSETPLGYEQYFGPGTRLTVT.

The rearrangement joins TRBV27 to TRBJ2-7, with 8 bases fitting TRBD2. Germline V gene data show CDR1 as MNHEY and CDR2 as SMNVEV (reference sequence). The CDR3 length is 15 residues. V trimming: 5 bases; J trimming: 0 bases; junction bases outside the gene matches: 6. CDR3 nucleotides: TGTGCCAGCAGTATACTAAGCGGGAGCTCCTACGAGCAGTACTTC. Translated: CASSILSGSSYEQYF.

V is TRBV15 and J is TRBJ2-7; 12 bases are shared with TRBD1. The trim removed 4 bases at V and 5 bases at J, leaving 6 bases unmatched. The CDR3 loop spans 15 amino acids. From germline, CDR1 is LNHNV and CDR2 YYDKDF (reference sequence). As DNA, the CDR3 is TGTGCCACCAGCACCTGGGGACAGGGGGCTAACGAGCAGTACTTC. It encodes CATSTWGQGANEQYF.

The gene calls are TRBV27 and TRBJ2-2; no definite D call. V lost 5 bases and J 0 bases, leaving 16 bases between the germline ends. Germline assignment: CDR1 MNHEY and CDR2 SMNVEV (reference sequence). CDR3 length equals 17 residues. The CDR3 DNA is TGTGCCAGCAGTCCCTTACTAACCAGTTCGAACACCGGGGAGCTGTTTTTT. Protein product: CASSPLLTSSNTGELFF.

About this clone itself: The same CDR3 is also encoded by other DNA sequences in this sample. This chain links TRBV29-1 with TRBJ2-3; TRBD2 matches 10 bases. The CDR3 has 15 amino acids. V shed 3 bases, J shed 6 bases, and the junction held 9 bases outside the gene matches. Germline V gene data show CDR1 as SQVTM and CDR2 as ANQGSEA. The CDR3 bases are TGCAGCGTTGACCGAGCGGGAGGGGGGGTGGATACGCAGTATTTT. Protein sequence: CSVDRAGGGVDTQYF.

J is TRBJ2-7 and V is TRBV13, with D maybe TRBD1 (5 bases). The CDR3 runs to 15 residues. Germline-derived CDR1 and CDR2 are PRHDT and FYEKMQ (reference sequence). Between the trimmed V and J ends, which lost 1 base and 2 bases, there was a span of 12 bases. The CDR3 spells CASSLEGKRPYEQYF. CDR3 coding DNA: TGTGCCAGCAGCTTAGAGGGGAAGAGGCCCTACGAGCAGTACTTC.

This clone was counted only a few times. This chain connects TRBV30 to TRBJ1-6; D uncertain. CDR3 length equals 13 residues. Germline CDR1 reads GTSNPN; CDR2 reads SVGIG (reference sequence). The V and J ends lost 8 bases and 7 bases respectively, with 15 bases between them. CDR3 sequence (DNA): TGTGCCCGGGCCCTGGCAGACAATTCACCCCTCCACTTT. This encodes CARALADNSPLHF. Supplemented by reference TRBV30 and TRBJ1-6, the full variable domain reads SQTIHQWPATLVQPVGSPLSLECTVEGTSNPNLYWYRQAAGRGLQLLFYSVGIGQISSEVPQNLSASRPQDRQFILSSKKLLLSDSGFYLCARALADNSPLHFGNGTRLTVT.